The next 8 T cell receptor beta chains were all read from a single sample in a study of OX40 agonist ivuxolimab in advanced cancers. Profiling relied on immunoSEQ multiplex PCR, and the TCRdb table lists in-frame clones only, not all of them. The sample carries 45,000 or so clones, more than 70% recorded once. Specimen: CD4+ or CD8+ T cells sorted from blood, collected in a trial of the OX40 agonist ivuxolimab. These receptors all stem from an adult with an advanced solid tumor such as melanoma, head and neck, liver or kidney cancer.

The rearrangement uses TRBV10-3 and TRBJ2-7; 11 bases align to TRBD2. CDR1 and CDR2 (germline): ENHRY, SYGVKD. CDR3 length: 15 amino acids. Trimming took 5 bases from V and 3 from J; bases not matched to a gene: 6. The CDR3 sequence: CAISRGLAGNYEQYF. The CDR3 coding sequence is TGTGCCATCAGTCGCGGACTAGCGGGTAACTACGAGCAGTACTTC.

The rearrangement uses TRBV30 and TRBJ1-4; the D is unclear. Germline values: CDR1 GTSNPN, CDR2 SVGIG (reference sequence). CDR3 size: 13 residues. With 5 bases removed from V and 0 bases from J, the gap between germline ends came to 7 bases. CDR3 nucleotides: TGTGCCTGGGCCCCTGCAACTAATGAAAAACTGTTTTTT. Protein product: CAWAPATNEKLFF.

The V call is TRBV19, the J call TRBJ2-7; TRBD1 agrees at 8 bases. Germline CDR1 and CDR2: LNHDA and SQIVND (reference sequence). The J segment lost 2 bases and the V segment lost 4 bases, leaving 7 bases of the junction unmatched. The CDR3 has 15 residues. As DNA, the CDR3 is TGTGCCAGTAGTACCGGACAGGGTGGGGCCTACGAGCAGTACTTC. Amino acids: CASSTGQGGAYEQYF.

The genes are TRBV5-1 and TRBJ2-5, with D possibly matching TRBD1 (5 bases). The DNA end is more similar to TRBJ2-7, so the J call may be wrong. CDR1 is SGHRS, CDR2 YFSETQ, per germline. The CDR3 spans 16 residues. CDR3 sequence: CASSLEDGAGRHEQYF. CDR3 sequence (DNA): TGCGCCAGCAGCTTGGAAGATGGGGCCGGTCGCCACGAGCAGTACTTC.

CDR3 nucleotides: TGTGCCTGGAACGACTATGGCTACACCTTC. Protein: CAWNDYGYTF. This sequence joins TRBV30 and TRBJ1-2; D unclear. Looked up from germline, CDR1 is GTSNPN and CDR2 is SVGIG (reference sequence). V gave up 4 bases and J gave up 3 bases, with 3 bases separating them. CDR3 size: 10 residues. The full variable domain, rest sourced from reference TRBV30 and TRBJ1-2, is SQTIHQWPATLVQPVGSPLSLECTVEGTSNPNLYWYRQAAGRGLQLLFYSVGIGQISSEVPQNLSASRPQDRQFILSSKKLLLSDSGFYLCAWNDYGYTFGSGTRLTVV.

This chain uses TRBV7-6 with TRBJ2-5; a weak D match, TRBD2 (6 bases). The CDR3 covers 14 residues. The V and J ends lost 5 bases and 3 bases respectively, with 13 bases between them. Germline values: CDR1 SGHVS, CDR2 FNYEAQ. The CDR3 bases are TGTGCCAGCAGCGCCCTCGGGGGTAAAGAGACCCAGTACTTC. This encodes CASSALGGKETQYF.

The chain has TRBV19 and TRBJ2-7; 8 nucleotides agree with TRBD1. The CDR3 totals 16 residues. CDR1 and CDR2 from the germline V gene are LNHDA and SQIVND (reference sequence). The V and J ends lost 1 base and 2 bases, in that order; junction bases with no gene match: 7. The CDR3 DNA sequence: TGTGCCAGTAGTATAGCGAGTTCGGGACAGGCCTACGAGCAGTACTTC. Protein product: CASSIASSGQAYEQYF.

This sequence joins TRBV19 and TRBJ1-5; D is unclear. Trimming pared 10 bases from V and 0 bases from J, leaving 10 bases between. Germline V gives CDR1 LNHDA, CDR2 SQIVND (reference sequence). CDR3 length: 13 residues. CDR3 DNA sequence: TGTGCCACTAAATCCCCTAGCAATCAGCCCCAGCATTTT. It specifies CATKSPSNQPQHF.